This is a list of T cell receptor beta chains from one sample in a study of immune evolution from preneoplasia to lung adenocarcinoma. Data came from immunoSEQ multiplex PCR; TCRdb stores just in-frame clones and leaves some out. The sample consists of about 2,500 clones, 65% to 90% of them appearing once. Sequences were obtained from FFPE normal lung tissue adjacent to the tumor. The receptor set was obtained from a person aged 50-59 years with lung adenocarcinoma. The CDR3 runs from the conserved cysteine through the conserved F or W. The order of the fields is CDR3 protein, CDR3 DNA, J gene, clone size, V gene, D gene. D genes are given only for firm matches. The size entry is marked missing in some rows and otherwise reads once, few, many or a size class.

CASSPSGRKKGETQYF | TGTGCCAGCAGTCCCTCGGGACGGAAAAAGGGGGAGACCCAGTACTTC | TRBJ2-5 | NA | TRBV28 | NA
CASTAGWDYGYTF | TGTGCCAGCACCGCGGGGTGGGACTATGGTTACACCTTC | TRBJ1-2 | NA | TRBV7-9 | NA
CASSLSGSRTDTQYF | TGTGCCAGCAGCTTAAGCGGGAGTCGCACAGATACGCAGTATTTT | TRBJ2-3 | NA | TRBV7-9 | TRBD2
CASSPGKGGSNQPQHF | TGTGCCAGCAGCCCGGGGAAGGGAGGGAGCAATCAGCCCCAGCATTTT | TRBJ1-5 | once | TRBV7-8 | NA
CSASLGGEAFF | TGCAGTGCTAGCCTAGGGGGTGAAGCTTTCTTT | TRBJ1-1 | NA | TRBV20-1 | NA
CASSQDPAGTPTGELFF | TGCGCCAGCAGCCAAGATCCGGCCGGGACACCCACCGGGGAGCTGTTTTTT | TRBJ2-2 | NA | TRBV4-3 | NA
CASSLVQDQEQYF | TGTGCCAGCAGCTTAGTGCAGGACCAGGAGCAGTACTTC | TRBJ2-7 | NA | TRBV7-8 | NA
CSVRSREGQPQHF | TGCAGCGTTAGATCTAGGGAAGGTCAGCCCCAGCATTTT | TRBJ1-5 | once | TRBV29-1 | NA
CASSIIAGAYEQYF | TGTGCCAGCAGTATAATAGCGGGAGCCTACGAGCAGTACTTC | TRBJ2-7 | NA | TRBV27 | TRBD2
CASRKTGEVIGSGYTF | TGTGCCAGCAGGAAGACAGGGGAAGTGATAGGAAGTGGCTACACCTTC | TRBJ1-2 | NA | TRBV2 | TRBD1
CASSMTGGGNQPQHF | TGTGCCAGTAGTATGACAGGGGGCGGGAATCAGCCCCAGCATTTT | TRBJ1-5 | NA | TRBV19 | TRBD1
CASSGWDFGSEQFF | TGTGCCAGCAGTGGGTGGGACTTCGGCAGTGAGCAGTTCTTC | TRBJ2-1 | NA | TRBV2 | NA
CASSLGGSNNEQFF | TGCGCCAGCAGCTTAGGAGGGTCGAACAATGAGCAGTTCTTC | TRBJ2-1 | NA | TRBV5-1 | NA
CASSERSGAGEQYF | TGTGCCAGCAGTGAACGGAGCGGCGCGGGTGAGCAGTACTTC | TRBJ2-7 | NA | TRBV6-1 | NA
CASSRHGGPSSYEQYF | TGTGCCAGCAGCCGCCATGGGGGACCAAGCTCCTACGAGCAGTACTTC | TRBJ2-7 | few | TRBV28 | NA
CASSFFRRLVIDEQFF | TGTGCCAGCAGCTTTTTTCGCAGATTAGTAATCGATGAGCAGTTCTTC | TRBJ2-1 | NA | TRBV5-6 | NA
CASSPRTGTNTEAFF | TGTGCCAGCAGCCCTCGGACAGGCACGAACACTGAAGCTTTCTTT | TRBJ1-1 | NA | TRBV11-2 | TRBD1
CASSIGGQGYNQPQHF | TGTGCCAGTAGTATAGGGGGACAGGGATACAATCAGCCCCAGCATTTT | TRBJ1-5 | NA | TRBV19 | TRBD1
CASSPRGGGLSEAFF | TGTGCCAGCAGCCCCCGGGGTGGGGGCTTGAGTGAAGCTTTCTTT | TRBJ1-1 | NA | TRBV9 | NA
CASSYGNSYNEQFF | TGCGCCAGCAGCTACGGGAACTCCTACAATGAGCAGTTCTTC | TRBJ2-1 | NA | TRBV5-1 | NA
CASSQDGQANTEAFF | TGTGCCAGCAGCCAAGATGGGCAGGCGAACACTGAAGCTTTCTTT | TRBJ1-1 | NA | TRBV4-2 | NA
CASTLGGEAFF | TGTGCCAGCACCCTAGGTGGTGAAGCTTTCTTT | TRBJ1-1 | NA | TRBV11-2 | NA
CASSADTSTDTQYF | TGTGCCAGCAGTGCGGATACTAGCACAGATACGCAGTATTTT | TRBJ2-3 | few | TRBV6-4 | NA
CASSDRDPYEQYF | TGTGCCAGCAGCGACAGGGACCCCTACGAGCAGTACTTC | TRBJ2-7 | NA | TRBV28 | TRBD1
CASSSAQRNTGELFF | TGCGCCAGCTCCTCGGCCCAGCGGAACACCGGGGAGCTGTTTTTT | TRBJ2-2 | NA | TRBV5-1 | NA
CASRRGYNSNQPQHF | TGTGCCAGCAGGAGGGGGTATAATAGCAATCAGCCCCAGCATTTT | TRBJ1-5 | NA | TRBV6-1 | NA
CSAASGGSYNEQFF | TGCAGCGCCGCTAGCGGGGGGTCGTACAATGAGCAGTTCTTC | TRBJ2-1 | NA | TRBV29-1 | TRBD2
CASSLTGVGNYGYTF | TGTGCCAGCAGCCTGACAGGGGTCGGTAACTATGGCTACACCTTC | TRBJ1-2 | NA | TRBV11-2 | TRBD1
CAWGARDRDVNEQFF | TGTGCCTGGGGGGCACGGGACAGGGACGTCAATGAGCAGTTCTTC | TRBJ2-1 | NA | TRBV30 | TRBD1
CAFQGSRDEQFF | TGTGCCTTTCAGGGGAGTAGGGATGAGCAGTTCTTC | TRBJ2-1 | once | TRBV15 | NA
CAWSGTGTGGVKLFF | TGTGCCTGGAGCGGCACCGGGACAGGGGGAGTAAAACTGTTTTTT | TRBJ1-4 | NA | TRBV30 | TRBD1
CASRRETSGSEETGELFF | TGTGCCAGCAGGAGGGAGACTAGCGGGAGCGAAGAGACCGGGGAGCTGTTTTTT | TRBJ2-2 | NA | TRBV21-1 | NA